These 27 T cell receptor beta chains share one sample of origin, sequenced in a study of shared clonotypes between healthy human individuals. Clones were read by immunoSEQ multiplex PCR, and TCRdb kept only the in-frame ones, dropping some. Among about 490,000 clones listed, around four fifths were seen once. Sequencing used PBMCs. The receptor set was obtained from a woman aged 35 to 49 in good health. Some clones in this sample may be carry-over from other donors' samples.

This clone was seen a single time. The chain has TRBV5-4 and TRBJ1-2; D uncertain. V was clipped by 4 bases and J by 8 bases, with 15 bases between them. Germline lookup yields CDR1 SGHNT and CDR2 YYREEE (reference sequence). This CDR3 region has 13 residues. CDR3 sequence reads: CASSPEAEGGYTF. The CDR3 DNA reads TGTGCCAGCAGCCCCGAGGCGGAGGGCGGCTACACCTTC.

This clone occurred once. The gene calls are TRBV30 and TRBJ2-5; 8 bases fit TRBD1. Trimming took 3 bases from V and 4 from J; bases not matched to a gene: 4. Germline V gene lookup returns CDR1 GTSNPN and CDR2 SVGIG (reference sequence). This CDR3 region has 13 residues. This CDR3 is CAWRDRAAETQYF. CDR3 DNA sequence: TGTGCCTGGAGGGACAGGGCCGCAGAGACCCAGTACTTC.

The chain is built from TRBV9 and TRBJ1-6; the match to TRBD1 covers 10 bases. The V gene end was trimmed by 0 bases and the J gene end by 10 bases; junction bases not matched to a gene: 4. CDR3 length: 15 amino acids. The germline gives CDR1 SGDLS, CDR2 YYNGEE. Here the CDR3 reads CASSVEGTGVSPLHF. The CDR3, as DNA: TGTGCCAGCAGCGTAGAGGGGACAGGGGTATCACCCCTCCACTTT.

J is TRBJ2-1 and V is TRBV7-9; the D is unclear. Germline CDR1 is SEHNR and CDR2 is FQNEAQ (reference sequence). The ends were cut back, 6 bases at V and 10 bases at J, with 13 bases in the middle. The CDR3 consists of 12 residues. The CDR3 DNA reads TGTGCCAGCAGTTTATCGGTAGGGGAGCAGTTCTTC. This codes for CASSLSVGEQFF.

V gene TRBV28 combines with J gene TRBJ2-7; D unclear. The V end lost 2 bases, the J end lost 0 bases, and 14 bases lay between the germline ends. The CDR3 is made up of 16 amino acids. Germline V gene data show CDR1 as MDHEN and CDR2 as SYDVKM. The CDR3 loop is CASSLIRSVSSYEQYF. The CDR3 nucleotides are TGTGCCAGCAGTTTAATAAGAAGCGTGAGCTCCTACGAGCAGTACTTC.

The V call is TRBV7-9, the J call TRBJ1-1; TRBD1 might be the D (5 bases). This CDR3 has 17 amino acids. Per germline, CDR1 SEHNR and CDR2 FQNEAQ (reference sequence). V shed 2 bases and J shed 2 bases, with 18 bases lying between them. CDR3 bases: TGTGCCAGCAGCTTACTATCCCGCGGTGGGGCCAACACTGAAGCTTTCTTT. It encodes CASSLLSRGGANTEAFF.

V gene TRBV9 combines with J gene TRBJ2-7; D unclear. The CDR3 is made up of 13 amino acids. Trimming shortened V by 3 bases and J by 3 bases, and 10 bases separated the two germline ends. Germline V lookup: CDR1 SGDLS, CDR2 YYNGEE. In DNA form, the CDR3 reads TGTGCCAGCAGCGGGACGGACGTCTACGAGCAGTACTTC. Translated, it gives CASSGTDVYEQYF.

This clone was seen only a few times. The chain uses TRBV5-1 and TRBJ1-2; TRBD1 might be the D (5 bases). Germline CDR1 is SGHRS and CDR2 is YFSETQ. The CDR3 is 15 residues long. Trimming removed 4 bases at V and 0 bases at J, with 13 bases between. CDR3 nucleotide sequence: TGCGCCAGCAGCCAGGGTTCCACCTCTAACTATGGCTACACCTTC. Residues: CASSQGSTSNYGYTF.

The rearrangement joins TRBV4-2 to TRBJ2-7, with TRBD1 matching 7 bases. There are 15 residues in the CDR3. Germline V gene data show CDR1 as LGHNA and CDR2 as YNFKEQ. V was pared by 4 bases and J by 6 bases, with 12 bases of the junction left unmatched. The CDR3, as DNA: TGTGCCAGCAGCCGTCGAACAGGGGAAGGGGCCGAGCAGTACTTC. This translates into CASSRRTGEGAEQYF.

Many counts were recorded for this clone. The V and J genes are TRBV18 and TRBJ2-7, with 8 nucleotides matching TRBD1. CDR1 and CDR2 (germline): KGHSH, LQKENI. With V trimmed by 1 base and J by 0 bases, 5 bases remained unmatched. CDR3 length: 16 amino acids. The CDR3 reads CASSPLDQGASYEQYF. CDR3 nucleotides: TGTGCCAGCTCACCACTTGACCAGGGGGCCTCCTACGAGCAGTACTTC. The full variable domain, in which reference TRBV18 and TRBJ2-7 provide the parts outside the CDR3, is NAGVMQNPRHLVRRRGQEARLRCSPMKGHSHVYWYRQLPEEGLKFMVYLQKENIIDESGMPKERFSAEFPKEGPSILRIQQVVRGDSAAYFCASSPLDQGASYEQYFGPGTRLTVT.

Worth noting for this clone: A far more abundant clone sits one base away, making this likely a read error. The V call is TRBV10-3, the J call TRBJ2-3; D ambiguous. The CDR3 extends over 15 amino acids. With 7 bases removed from V and 3 bases from J, the gap between germline ends came to 17 bases. From germline, CDR1 is ENHRY and CDR2 SYGVKD. The CDR3 bases are TGTGCCATCATGGGAAGCAGGTTCGGGACAGATACGCAGTATTTT. Translated, it gives CAIMGSRFGTDTQYF.

The V call is TRBV2, the J call TRBJ1-2, with D perhaps TRBD1 (5 bases). V was clipped by 5 bases and J by 6 bases, with 22 bases between them. The CDR3 runs to 16 residues. CDR1 is SNHLY and CDR2 is FYNNEI in the germline V gene. The CDR3, as DNA: TGTGCCAGCAGTCCTGCTGGGGGGAAGGGCGGTCATGGCTACACCTTC. This gives the protein CASSPAGGKGGHGYTF.

The V call is TRBV7-9, the J call TRBJ1-1; D might be TRBD1 (5 bases). The V end lost 4 bases, the J end lost 8 bases, and 11 bases lay between the germline ends. This CDR3 has 12 residues. Germline CDR1 reads SEHNR; CDR2 reads FQNEAQ (reference sequence). CDR3 protein: CASSSRWGEAFF. The CDR3, as DNA: TGTGCCAGCAGCTCAAGGTGGGGCGAAGCTTTCTTT.

V is TRBV5-6 and J is TRBJ2-5; D is perhaps TRBD2 (7 bases). V was clipped by 2 bases and J by 5 bases, with 10 bases between them. CDR1 and CDR2 (germline): SGHDT, YYEEEE. This CDR3 has 13 amino acids. DNA for the CDR3: TGTGCCAGCAGCTTCGGGGGGCGGGAGACCCAGTACTTC. Translated: CASSFGGRETQYF.

CDR3 in amino acids: CASNLAGGPLDTQYF. The DNA of the CDR3 is TGTGCCAGCAACCTAGCGGGAGGGCCCCTTGATACGCAGTATTTT. The chain employs TRBV5-4 and TRBJ2-3; 12 bases fit TRBD2. The length of the CDR3 is 15 residues. From germline, CDR1 is SGHNT and CDR2 YYREEE (reference sequence). The ends lost 6 bases at V and 6 bases at J; junction bases unmatched: 8.

The chain joins TRBV4-1 to TRBJ1-2; D gene uncertain. Trimming pared 0 bases from V and 0 bases from J, leaving 17 bases between. The CDR3 spans 18 residues. Per the germline V gene, CDR1 is MGHRA and CDR2 is YSYEKL. CDR3 DNA: TGCGCCAGCAGCCAAGATTGGCTCCCAACAGAGTCTAACTATGGCTACACCTTC. Translation: CASSQDWLPTESNYGYTF.

The chain is built from TRBV11-2 and TRBJ2-1, with TRBD2 matching over 8 bases. The J segment lost 7 bases and the V segment lost 1 base, leaving 6 bases of the junction unmatched. The CDR3 is 15 amino acids. Germline assignment: CDR1 SGHAT and CDR2 FQNNGV. In DNA form, the CDR3 reads TGTGCCAGCAGCTTAGTTGCGGGAGGAGGAAATGAGCAGTTCTTC. Its translation: CASSLVAGGGNEQFF.

This sequence joins TRBV9 and TRBJ2-1; 8 nucleotides agree with TRBD2. The trim removed 0 bases at V and 4 bases at J, leaving 9 bases unmatched. The CDR3 totals 17 residues. The V gene's germline CDR1 is SGDLS and CDR2 YYNGEE. The CDR3 DNA follows: TGTGCCAGCAGCGTAGGCGGGCGAGCGGGGGATTACAATGAGCAGTTCTTC. As protein: CASSVGGRAGDYNEQFF.

The chain combines TRBV19 with TRBJ2-7; weak D call: TRBD2 (6 bases). Germline loops: CDR1 LNHDA, CDR2 SQIVND (reference sequence). Trimming shortened V by 4 bases and J by 3 bases, and 16 bases separated the two germline ends. The CDR3 covers 15 residues. The chain's CDR3 is CASSTGDFFFYEQYF. As DNA, the CDR3 is TGTGCCAGTAGTACGGGGGACTTTTTCTTCTACGAGCAGTACTTC.

V gene TRBV9 combines with J gene TRBJ2-5, with TRBD2 matching 9 bases. The CDR3 is 14 residues long. The V gene end was trimmed by 4 bases and the J gene end by 2 bases; junction bases not matched to a gene: 3. CDR1 and CDR2 (germline): SGDLS, YYNGEE. The CDR3 bases are TGTGCCAGCAGCAGGGGACTAGCACAAGAGACCCAGTACTTC. Its protein product is CASSRGLAQETQYF.

The gene calls are TRBV28 and TRBJ2-6; D call uncertain. Germline CDR1 is MDHEN and CDR2 is SYDVKM. CDR3 size: 15 residues. Trimming removed 2 bases at V and 0 bases at J, with 5 bases between. The CDR3 DNA sequence: TGTGCCAGCAGTTTAGGGTTCTCTGGGGCCAACGTCCTGACTTTC. This translates into CASSLGFSGANVLTF.

This clone was found once. V gene TRBV9 combines with J gene TRBJ1-5; D is ambiguous. Germline values: CDR1 SGDLS, CDR2 YYNGEE. The V end lost 0 bases, the J end lost 5 bases, and 9 bases lay between the germline ends. The CDR3 runs to 14 residues. Here the CDR3 reads CASSVGAEDQPQHF. CDR3 in DNA: TGTGCCAGCAGCGTAGGGGCAGAGGATCAGCCCCAGCATTTT.

This chain uses TRBV7-2 with TRBJ2-7, with D possibly matching TRBD1 (6 bases). V gave up 1 base and J gave up 7 bases, with 11 bases separating them. This CDR3 is 13 amino acids long. The germline CDR1 and CDR2 sequences are SGHTA and FQGNSA. In DNA form, the CDR3 reads TGTGCCAGCAGCTTAGTGGACAGCCCTGAGCAGTACTTC. Translated: CASSLVDSPEQYF.

The chain is built from TRBV4-2 and TRBJ2-1; 11 nucleotides align to TRBD2. This CDR3 region has 20 residues. The germline CDR1 and CDR2 sequences are LGHNA and YNFKEQ. J lost 4 bases, V lost 1 base, and 15 bases had no gene match. The CDR3: CASSQAGLAGGSGGYNEQFF. In DNA form, the CDR3 reads TGTGCCAGCAGCCAAGCCGGCCTAGCGGGAGGTTCAGGAGGTTACAATGAGCAGTTCTTC.

The J gene is TRBJ2-7, the V gene TRBV7-3; a possible D gene is TRBD2 (6 bases). The CDR3 totals 13 residues. V dropped 0 bases and J dropped 5 bases, with 8 bases sitting between them. Germline values: CDR1 SGHTA, CDR2 FQGTGA. CDR3: CASSLTGGDEQYF. For the CDR3, the DNA is TGTGCCAGCAGCTTAACAGGAGGGGACGAGCAGTACTTC.

V and J are TRBV5-4 and TRBJ1-1; D ambiguous. With 5 bases removed from V and 1 base from J, the gap between germline ends came to 9 bases. Germline assignment: CDR1 SGHNT and CDR2 YYREEE (reference sequence). The CDR3 extends over 13 amino acids. CDR3 coding DNA: TGTGCCAGCAGTTCCACATCGAACACTGAAGCTTTCTTT. It codes for CASSSTSNTEAFF.

The chain couples TRBV6-6 to TRBJ2-3; TRBD2 agrees at 7 bases. J lost 4 bases, V lost 7 bases, and 8 bases had no gene match. CDR3 length: 14 amino acids. Germline-derived CDR1 and CDR2 are MNHNY and SVGAGI (reference sequence). In DNA, the CDR3 is TGTGCCAGCAAACTGCAACTAGCGTCAGATACGCAGTATTTT. Translation gives CASKLQLASDTQYF.